A single sample gave rise to the 4 T cell receptor beta chains below, sequenced in a study of blood T cell repertoires in COVID-19. Using immunoSEQ multiplex PCR, the repertoire was profiled, and TCRdb retains in-frame clones only, with some absent. The sample shows around 85,000 clones, roughly 89% of them seen only once. Specimen: peripheral blood. These TCRs come from a man between 60 and 75 years old with acute or convalescent COVID-19.

The V and J genes are TRBV4-3 and TRBJ2-7, with 9 bases matching TRBD2. Germline CDR1 and CDR2: LGHNA and YSLEER. The length of the CDR3 is 15 residues. V trimming: 4 bases; J trimming: 4 bases; junction bases outside the gene matches: 8. CDR3 nucleotides: TGCGCCAGCAGCCCTTCGGGGACTAGCTCGTACGAGCAGTACTTC. Protein: CASSPSGTSSYEQYF.

The chain carries TRBV6-2 or TRBV6-3 and TRBJ2-2; 10 bases fit TRBD2. CDR1 and CDR2 (germline): MNHEY, SVGEGT. With 0 bases clipped from V and 0 bases from J, the junction kept 4 bases outside the gene matches. The CDR3 is made up of 18 amino acids. The CDR3 region has the DNA TGTGCCAGCAGTTACTCGGCTAGCGGGGGCTCGAACACCGGGGAGCTGTTTTTT. Translation: CASSYSASGGSNTGELFF.

The rearrangement joins TRBV7-2 to TRBJ2-1; 7 bases are shared with TRBD1. The CDR3 is 14 residues long. Germline loops: CDR1 SGHTA, CDR2 FQGNSA. V lost 6 bases, J lost 5 bases, and 7 bases stayed unmatched. Here the CDR3 reads CASRTQTGNNEQFF. CDR3 DNA: TGTGCCAGCAGAACCCAGACAGGGAACAATGAGCAGTTCTTC.

This sequence joins TRBV6-1 and TRBJ1-2, with 9 positions matching TRBD1. The CDR3 covers 14 residues. Germline assignment: CDR1 MNHNS and CDR2 SASEGT. Trimming took 1 base from V and 7 from J; bases not matched to a gene: 4. The CDR3 coding sequence is TGTGCCAGCAGTGAAGACAGGGGGCGGGGTGGCTACACCTTC. Amino acid sequence: CASSEDRGRGGYTF.